A single sample is the source of the 17 T cell receptor beta chains below, sequenced in a study of blood T cell repertoires in COVID-19. Method: immunoSEQ multiplex PCR; TCRdb's copy keeps in-frame clones and lacks some. The sample has more than 200,000 clones; around 87% are singletons. The sequenced sample was peripheral blood. The origin of the receptors is a woman in her sixties or seventies with COVID-19, enrolled during active disease.

This clone was counted between two and nine times. V is TRBV6-2 or TRBV6-3 and J is TRBJ2-3; unclear D gene. Germline V CDR1 and CDR2: MNHEY, SVGEGT. The V end lost 6 bases, the J end lost 0 bases, and 13 bases lay between the germline ends. The CDR3 spans 15 residues. The CDR3 DNA follows: TGTGCCAGCAGCCCCAGCGCAGAGAGCACAGATACGCAGTATTTT. The encoded protein is CASSPSAESTDTQYF.

This clone was detected only a few times. V usage is TRBV10-3 and J usage is TRBJ2-7; 9 nucleotides agree with TRBD1. The CDR3 totals 15 residues. CDR1 is ENHRY and CDR2 is SYGVKD in the germline V gene. Trimming at V came to 0 bases and at J to 3 bases, leaving 3 bases not matched to a gene. As DNA, the CDR3 is TGTGCCATCAGTGAGTCCCGACAGGGGGACTACGAGCAGTACTTC. This codes for CAISESRQGDYEQYF.

The V call is TRBV10-3, the J call TRBJ1-5, with D hard to call. The V end was cut by 5 bases, the J end by 0 bases, with 14 bases between. This CDR3 comprises 16 residues. CDR1 ENHRY and CDR2 SYGVKD come from the germline V gene. The CDR3 DNA is TGTGCCATCAGTTCTTCCGGGAAACTTAGCAATCAGCCCCAGCATTTT. Its protein is CAISSSGKLSNQPQHF.

This chain uses TRBV7-6 with TRBJ2-1; D not resolved. The germline V and J ends were trimmed by 5 bases and 8 bases, with 7 bases remaining between them. The CDR3 is 11 residues long. Germline-derived CDR1 and CDR2 are SGHVS and FNYEAQ. The CDR3 reads CASSIRDEQFF. CDR3 in DNA: TGTGCCAGCAGCATACGGGATGAGCAGTTCTTC.

The V call is TRBV24-1, the J call TRBJ1-2, with 7 bases fitting TRBD1. The CDR3 spans 14 residues. Germline CDR1 reads KGHDR; CDR2 reads SFDVKD. J was trimmed by 8 bases and V by 3 bases; bases with no gene match: 8. For the CDR3, the DNA is TGTGCCACCAGTGATCGCGGGACAGTAAGCGGCTACACCTTC. This codes for CATSDRGTVSGYTF.

J is TRBJ2-1 and V is TRBV7-6; 10 bases fit TRBD2. V lost 8 bases, J lost 9 bases, and 7 bases stayed unmatched. Germline assignment: CDR1 SGHVS and CDR2 FNYEAQ. The CDR3 totals 13 residues. The CDR3 region has the DNA TGTGCCAGCGCTAGCGGGAGTGGTCTTGAGCAGTTCTTC. Its protein is CASASGSGLEQFF.

The rearrangement links TRBV3-1 (or the pseudogene TRBV3-2) to TRBJ2-3; 10 bases align to TRBD1. There are 16 residues in the CDR3. CDR1 is LGHDT, CDR2 YNNKEL, per germline (reference sequence). The J segment lost 6 bases and the V segment lost 4 bases, leaving 10 bases of the junction unmatched. In nucleotides, the CDR3 is TGTGCCAGCAGCCTTGGACAGGGGGGGGTCTTGGATACGCAGTATTTT. Translated, it gives CASSLGQGGVLDTQYF.

This chain connects TRBV4-1 to TRBJ2-1, with 15 bases lining up with TRBD2. CDR3 length equals 20 residues. Germline assignment: CDR1 MGHRA and CDR2 YSYEKL. V trimming: 0 bases; J trimming: 0 bases; junction bases outside the gene matches: 6. The DNA for the CDR3 is TGCGCCAGCAGCCAAGAGGGACTAGCGGGAGGCCCTAGCTCCTACAATGAGCAGTTCTTC. Residues: CASSQEGLAGGPSSYNEQFF.

The rearrangement uses TRBV4-2 and TRBJ1-6; 7 nucleotides line up with TRBD1. CDR1 LGHNA and CDR2 YNFKEQ come from the germline V gene. The length of the CDR3 is 14 residues. V was pared by 4 bases and J by 12 bases, with 9 bases of the junction left unmatched. The CDR3 region is CASSPRQGPEPLHF. The CDR3 coding sequence is TGTGCCAGCAGCCCTCGACAGGGCCCGGAACCCCTCCACTTT.

CDR3 sequence: CAISERAGARQPQHF. CDR3 nucleotide sequence: TGTGCCATCAGTGAGAGGGCAGGGGCTCGACAGCCCCAGCATTTT. The chain carries TRBV10-3 and TRBJ1-5; a weak D match, TRBD1 (6 bases). The CDR3 runs 15 residues. Germline V CDR1 and CDR2: ENHRY, SYGVKD. V lost 2 bases, J lost 7 bases, and 15 bases lay in between.

V and J are TRBV4-2 and TRBJ2-1, with D possibly TRBD2 on 6 matching bases. Germline V gene data show CDR1 as LGHNA and CDR2 as YNFKEQ. Trimming pared 4 bases from V and 5 bases from J, leaving 18 bases between. The CDR3 is made up of 16 amino acids. For the CDR3, the DNA is TGTGCCAGCAGCCCCCCAAGGGCGGGACGGAACAATGAGCAGTTCTTC. Its translation: CASSPPRAGRNNEQFF.

This clone was found a few times. CDR3 DNA: TGTGCCAGCAGCTTAGCCGACAGGAGGTACTATGGCTACACCTTC. Amino acid sequence: CASSLADRRYYGYTF. V and J are TRBV7-9 and TRBJ1-2; perhaps TRBD1 as D (6 bases). The CDR3 consists of 15 residues. V dropped 0 bases and J dropped 3 bases, with 11 bases sitting between them. The germline V gene encodes CDR1 SEHNR and CDR2 FQNEAQ (reference sequence).

This clone was seen only a few times. This rearrangement joins TRBV30 to TRBJ1-2, with 7 positions matching TRBD1. Trimming took 0 bases from V and 0 from J; bases not matched to a gene: 7. The CDR3 is 16 residues long. Germline V lookup: CDR1 GTSNPN, CDR2 SVGIG (reference sequence). The CDR3 DNA follows: TGTGCCTGGAGTGTACTAACGGGACAGCCTAACTATGGCTACACCTTC. It specifies CAWSVLTGQPNYGYTF. The variable domain in full, with the rest retrieved from reference TRBV30 and TRBJ1-2, is SQTIHQWPATLVQPVGSPLSLECTVEGTSNPNLYWYRQAAGRGLQLLFYSVGIGQISSEVPQNLSASRPQDRQFILSSKKLLLSDSGFYLCAWSVLTGQPNYGYTFGSGTRLTVV.

This rearrangement joins TRBV9 to TRBJ2-2; TRBD1 might be the D (5 bases). V was trimmed by 3 bases and J by 1 base, leaving 7 bases between them. This CDR3 contains 14 residues. Germline V gene sequence: CDR1 SGDLS, CDR2 YYNGEE. This CDR3 reads CASSAQGNTGELFF. The DNA of the CDR3 is TGTGCCAGCAGCGCCCAGGGGAACACCGGGGAGCTGTTTTTT.

The chain recombines TRBV29-1 with TRBJ2-2; D is unresolved. The length of the CDR3 is 15 residues. Germline lookup yields CDR1 SQVTM and CDR2 ANQGSEA. The germline V and J ends were trimmed by 7 bases and 6 bases, with 21 bases remaining between them. CDR3 nucleotide sequence: TGCAGCGCCCTCGAATTTAGCCTGGGTCCCGGGGAGCTGTTTTTT. This translates into CSALEFSLGPGELFF.

The CDR3 sequence: CASSQDWQTNYGYTF. The CDR3 bases are TGTGCCAGCAGCCAAGACTGGCAGACTAACTATGGCTACACCTTC. The gene calls are TRBV4-2 and TRBJ1-2, with D unresolved. The CDR3 extends over 15 amino acids. Germline CDR1 LGHNA, CDR2 YNFKEQ. The V end lost 0 bases, the J end lost 0 bases, and 8 bases lay between the germline ends.

V is TRBV5-1 and J is TRBJ2-2; weak D call: TRBD2 (6 bases). V lost 3 bases, J lost 4 bases, and 16 bases lay in between. Germline V gene lookup returns CDR1 SGHRS and CDR2 YFSETQ. The CDR3 consists of 16 residues. The CDR3 spells CASSWRDLSGTGELFF. CDR3 nucleotides: TGCGCCAGCAGCTGGAGGGACCTTAGCGGCACCGGGGAGCTGTTTTTT.